This T cell receptor (beta chain) was sequenced in a study of T cell responses to AZD1222 COVID-19 vaccine (dated by TCRdb to 2020 to 2022). Study-level background: Because spike-specific TCR depth and breadth did not differ between the two schedules, AZD1222 recipients who got a second dose at roughly 4 weeks were pooled with those who got a second dose at roughly 12 weeks. A total of just over 230 trial participants underwent TCR sequencing, of whom about 210 had received two doses of AZD1222 and some 26 had received two doses of the MenACWY control vaccine. Trial participants were enrolled by age into 18-55, 56-69 and 70-plus year subgroups, with roughly 150, 30 and 60 TCR-sequenced participants respectively.

Interpreted using the paper, the time point label stands for: baseline before first vaccination. Samples from vaccinated people were obtained from the UK trials COV001 and COV002, which included a single-blind randomized controlled phase 2/3 trial of AZD1222 (ChAdOx1 nCoV-19) in healthy adults. For TCRbeta chain sequencing, PBMC samples from trial participants were taken at day 0 and at day 28 after the second dose. Taken from cysteine to phenylalanine, the CDR3 has 14 residues. The DNA shown is the 42-base CDR3, in frame from base 1. Trimming at the junction amounts to 0 bases on V and 4 bases on J, and the germline ends lie 9 bases apart. CDR1 and CDR2 are drawn from the germline V gene (reference sequence): LNHNV, YYDKDF. Comment on this clone: Its cognate antigen has yet to be identified. Nothing much larger sits one base from this clone, and base qualities are not available.

The paper as a whole reports these results and caveats: Epitopes outside the regions mutated in the B.1.351 and B.1.1.7 variants were reportedly recognized by nearly half of the unique spike-specific TCRs. The whole spike protein was spanned by vaccine-associated CD4 TCRs, and dominant responses were seen in regions 160-218 and 743-854. Participants were mostly white British, with more females than males. The authors suggested clonal diversity may have been underestimated. In the small 56-69-year group, the increase in depth fell short of significance, most likely because of low power. Because no day 14 peak-response samples were available, repertoires were characterized only after the peak T cell response. A significant rise in spike-specific TCR breadth and depth was observed after two AZD1222 doses relative to day 0 and relative to MenACWY recipients. Conclusions about previously exposed vaccinees are limited because only five or six AZD1222 recipients were SARS-CoV-2 seropositive at baseline.

The CDR3 regions of human TCRbeta chains were analyzed by immunosequencing. The paper's processing steps were these. Repertoire TCRs were checked for matches against a reference library of SARS-CoV-2-specific TCRs that had been generated using the MIRA antigen-specificity platform. Breadth was defined as the fraction of unique TCRs that were SARS-CoV-2-associated. Depth was defined as the fraction of total T cells that were SARS-CoV-2-associated. Using the MIRA data, each spike-specific TCR was assigned both to the spike region to which the TCR was reactive and to a CD4 or CD8 class. Log10-transformed breadth and depth values were compared by one-way ANOVA with Sidak's multiple comparisons tests. TCRdb mirrors the immuneACCESS table, restricted to in-frame sequences. Some clones are absent from its copies; in checked studies, under half trace to an unresolved V gene, and the reason for the others is unknown. V, J and clone size reflect that table, while D and trimming were determined from the DNA. This sample comprises about 110,000 clones, roughly nine tenths of them detected only once. Jointly, the top ten make up around 4.8% of the sample.

The rearranged chain carries TRBV15 and TRBJ2-5; TRBD1 is a weak D gene call, 6 bases matching. This specimen consisted of peripheral blood, obtained on day 0 of AZD1222 vaccination. The source is an adult in good health. The CDR3 loop reads CATSRDLQGETQYF. Here is the DNA: TGTGCCACCAGCAGAGACCTACAGGGAGAGACCCAGTACTTC.